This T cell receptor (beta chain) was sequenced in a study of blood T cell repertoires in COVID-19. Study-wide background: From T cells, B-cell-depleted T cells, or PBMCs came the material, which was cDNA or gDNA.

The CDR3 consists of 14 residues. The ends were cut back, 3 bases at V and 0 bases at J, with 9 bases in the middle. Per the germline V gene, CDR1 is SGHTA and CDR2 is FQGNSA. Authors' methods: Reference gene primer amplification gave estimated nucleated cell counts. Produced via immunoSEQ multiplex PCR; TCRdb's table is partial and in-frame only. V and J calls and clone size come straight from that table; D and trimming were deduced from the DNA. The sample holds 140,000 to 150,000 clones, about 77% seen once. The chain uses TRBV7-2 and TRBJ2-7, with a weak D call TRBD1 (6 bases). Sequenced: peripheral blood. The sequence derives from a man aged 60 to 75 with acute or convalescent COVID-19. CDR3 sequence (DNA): TGTGCCAGCAGCTTTGACAGGAGCTCCTACGAGCAGTACTTC. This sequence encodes CASSFDRSSYEQYF. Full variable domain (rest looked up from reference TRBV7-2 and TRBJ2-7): GAGVSQSPSNKVTEKGKDVELRCDPISGHTALYWYRQSLGQGLEFLIYFQGNSAPDKSGLPSDRFSAERTGGSVSTLTIQRTQQEDSAVYLCASSFDRSSYEQYFGPGTRLTVT.